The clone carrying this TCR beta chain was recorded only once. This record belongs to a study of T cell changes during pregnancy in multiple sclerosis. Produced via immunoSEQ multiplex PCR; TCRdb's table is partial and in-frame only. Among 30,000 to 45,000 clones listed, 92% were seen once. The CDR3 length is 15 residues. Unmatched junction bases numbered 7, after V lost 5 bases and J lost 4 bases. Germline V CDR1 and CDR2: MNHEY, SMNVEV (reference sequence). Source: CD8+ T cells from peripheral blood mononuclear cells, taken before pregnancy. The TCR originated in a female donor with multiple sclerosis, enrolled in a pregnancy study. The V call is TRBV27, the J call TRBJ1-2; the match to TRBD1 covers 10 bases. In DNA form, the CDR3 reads TGTGCCAGCAGTATCACGACAGGGGGCCTCTATGGCTACACCTTC. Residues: CASSITTGGLYGYTF.